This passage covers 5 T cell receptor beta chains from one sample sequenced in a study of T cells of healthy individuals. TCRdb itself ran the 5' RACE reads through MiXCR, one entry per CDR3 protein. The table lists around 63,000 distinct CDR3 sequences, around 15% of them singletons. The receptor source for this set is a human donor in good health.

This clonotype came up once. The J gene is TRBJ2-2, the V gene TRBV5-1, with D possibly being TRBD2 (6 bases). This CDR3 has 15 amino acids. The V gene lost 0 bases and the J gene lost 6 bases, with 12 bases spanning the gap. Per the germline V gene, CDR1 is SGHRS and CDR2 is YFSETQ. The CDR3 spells CASSLAEAGAGELFF. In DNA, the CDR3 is TGCGCCAGCAGCTTGGCCGAAGCGGGCGCCGGGGAGCTGTTTTTT.

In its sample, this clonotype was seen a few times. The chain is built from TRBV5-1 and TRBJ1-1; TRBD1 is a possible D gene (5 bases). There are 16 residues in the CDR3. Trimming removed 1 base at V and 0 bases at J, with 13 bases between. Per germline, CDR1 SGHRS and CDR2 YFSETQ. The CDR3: CASSLRNRGVNTEAFF. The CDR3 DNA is TGCGCCAGCAGCTTGCGAAACCGGGGGGTGAACACTGAAGCTTTCTTT.

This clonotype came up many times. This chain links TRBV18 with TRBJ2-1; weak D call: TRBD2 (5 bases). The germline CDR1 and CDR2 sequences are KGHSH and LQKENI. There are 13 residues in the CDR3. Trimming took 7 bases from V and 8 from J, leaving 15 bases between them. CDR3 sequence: CASLPGMGDEQFF. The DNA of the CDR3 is TGTGCCAGCTTACCCGGGATGGGCGATGAGCAGTTCTTC.

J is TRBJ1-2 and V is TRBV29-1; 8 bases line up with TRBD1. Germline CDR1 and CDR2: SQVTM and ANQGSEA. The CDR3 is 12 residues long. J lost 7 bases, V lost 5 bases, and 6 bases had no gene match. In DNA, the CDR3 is TGCAGCGTTACCCCCGGACAGGGTGGCTACACCTTC. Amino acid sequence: CSVTPGQGGYTF.

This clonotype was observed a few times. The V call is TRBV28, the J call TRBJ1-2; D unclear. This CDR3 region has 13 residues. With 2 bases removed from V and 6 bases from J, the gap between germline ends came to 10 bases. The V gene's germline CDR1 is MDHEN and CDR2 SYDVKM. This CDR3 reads CASSLGQAHGYTF. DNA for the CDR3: TGTGCCAGCAGTTTAGGGCAAGCTCATGGCTACACCTTC.